These 12 T cell receptor beta chains share one sample of origin, sequenced in a study of cytomegalovirus exposure and HLA in healthy donors. The data were produced by immunoSEQ multiplex PCR, yet TCRdb's version contains in-frame clones alone and is incomplete. The data contain 100,000 to 150,000 clones, roughly 90% of them seen just once; the ten biggest clones take up approximately 1.5%. The specimen was PBMCs. Receptors were obtained from a man aged 25-45 years in good health and CMV-seronegative.

V usage is TRBV6-5 and J usage is TRBJ1-2; a weak D match, TRBD1 (6 bases). Trimming took 5 bases from V and 7 from J, leaving 14 bases between them. Germline CDR1 reads MNHEY; CDR2 reads SVGAGI. This CDR3 has 13 residues. The CDR3 here is CASSPSRGSGYTF. For the CDR3, the DNA is TGTGCCAGCAGTCCCAGCAGGGGCAGTGGCTACACCTTC.

The chain carries TRBV7-9 and TRBJ2-2, with TRBD2 as a possible D gene (6 bases). Germline V lookup: CDR1 SEHNR, CDR2 FQNEAQ (reference sequence). The CDR3 is 15 amino acids. With 5 bases removed from V and 4 bases from J, the gap between germline ends came to 14 bases. In nucleotides, the CDR3 is TGTGCCAGCAGCCTGGGGGACTTGCTCACCGGGGAGCTGTTTTTT. Translating it yields CASSLGDLLTGELFF.

This chain joins TRBV4-1 and TRBJ2-1; TRBD2 might be the D (5 bases). V shed 1 base and J shed 4 bases, with 8 bases lying between them. In germline, CDR1 is MGHRA, CDR2 YSYEKL. This CDR3 spans 14 amino acids. The DNA for the CDR3 is TGCGCCAGCAGCCAAGCCAGCGGATACAATGAGCAGTTCTTC. It encodes CASSQASGYNEQFF.

This clone has only a few counts. Within the sample, other DNA sequences also encode this same CDR3. The chain carries TRBV29-1 and TRBJ2-3; 11 nucleotides align to TRBD2. Looked up from germline, CDR1 is SQVTM and CDR2 is ANQGSEA. The CDR3 consists of 15 residues. Trimming cost V 0 bases and J 6 bases; bases outside gene matches: 5. The CDR3 protein is CSVEDTSGSSDTQYF. Written as DNA, the CDR3 is TGCAGCGTTGAAGATACTAGCGGGAGTTCGGATACGCAGTATTTT.

The J gene is TRBJ2-2, the V gene TRBV5-1; 7 bases are shared with TRBD2. CDR1 and CDR2 (germline): SGHRS, YFSETQ. With 7 bases clipped from V and 3 bases from J, the junction kept 9 bases outside the gene matches. The CDR3 extends over 15 amino acids. The CDR3 DNA sequence: TGCGCCAGCGAATCGGGGCTAGCGGACACCGGGGAGCTGTTTTTT. Translated: CASESGLADTGELFF.

This chain uses TRBV5-5 with TRBJ1-1, with D perhaps TRBD1 (5 bases). Germline loops: CDR1 SGHKS, CDR2 YYEKEE (reference sequence). Between the trimmed V and J ends, which lost 5 bases and 0 bases, there was a span of 8 bases. The CDR3 is 13 amino acids. The CDR3 reads CASRRDLNTEAFF. The CDR3 DNA follows: TGTGCCAGCAGGAGGGACTTGAACACTGAAGCTTTCTTT.

This clone was seen a few times. The rearrangement uses TRBV5-1 and TRBJ1-2; possibly TRBD1 for D (5 bases). V was trimmed by 0 bases and J by 8 bases, leaving 14 bases between them. CDR3 length: 14 amino acids. Germline values: CDR1 SGHRS, CDR2 YFSETQ. The CDR3: CASSLASGSYGYTF. The DNA of the CDR3 is TGCGCCAGCAGCTTGGCTTCAGGGTCCTACGGCTACACCTTC.

CDR3 in amino acids: CSGLTGAQETQYF. CDR3 bases: TGCAGCGGGCTGACAGGGGCCCAAGAGACCCAGTACTTC. This chain connects TRBV29-1 to TRBJ2-5, with TRBD1 identical over 8 bases. CDR1 is SQVTM and CDR2 is ANQGSEA in the germline V gene. CDR3 length equals 13 residues. V lost 7 bases to trimming and J lost 1 base; unmatched junction nucleotides: 5.

The chain carries TRBV2 and TRBJ1-4; D perhaps matches TRBD1 (6 bases). The CDR3 loop spans 14 amino acids. Trimming removed 3 bases at V and 2 bases at J, with 7 bases between. Germline CDR1 and CDR2: SNHLY and FYNNEI. The DNA of the CDR3 is TGTGCCAGCAGTGATACAGGGACTAATGAAAAACTGTTTTTT. It yields the protein CASSDTGTNEKLFF.

As DNA, the CDR3 is TGTGCCAGCAGCGTAGTCGGGAGACCGGCAGATACGCAGTATTTT. Translating gives CASSVVGRPADTQYF. The genes are TRBV9 and TRBJ2-3, with D tentatively TRBD2 (6 bases). V was pared by 0 bases and J by 4 bases, with 12 bases between. The CDR3 has 15 amino acids. Per germline, CDR1 SGDLS and CDR2 YYNGEE. Based on the CDR3 plus reference TRBV9 and TRBJ2-3, the full variable domain is DSGVTQTPKHLITATGQRVTLRCSPRSGDLSVYWYQQSLDQGLQFLIQYYNGEERAKGNILERFSAQQFPDLHSELNLSSLELGDSALYFCASSVVGRPADTQYFGPGTRLTVL.

V is TRBV7-3 and J is TRBJ2-3; 7 nucleotides line up with TRBD1. This CDR3 is built from 16 residues. J gave up 4 bases and V 4 bases, and 11 bases lay outside the gene matches. The germline V gene encodes CDR1 SGHTA and CDR2 FQGTGA. The CDR3 coding sequence is TGTGCCAGCAGCTCTCAGGGGGAACCTGGACCAGATACGCAGTATTTT. It translates to CASSSQGEPGPDTQYF.

To note about this clone: At one boundary the junction diverges from the germline segment, which might be a read error. The chain uses TRBV30 and TRBJ1-5; TRBD1 aligns across 8 bases. The CDR3 runs to 17 residues. Germline V gene data show CDR1 as GTSNPN and CDR2 as SVGIG (reference sequence). The CDR3 DNA is TGTGCCCGGAGTTCTTCCAGGGGGCGCATGAGCAATCAGCCCCAGCATTTT. As protein: CARSSSRGRMSNQPQHF.